This TCR beta chain was sequenced during a study of Graves' ophthalmopathy and Graves' hyperthyroidism. Ten or more counts support this clonotype. Germline loops: CDR1 MDHEN, CDR2 SYDVKM. CDR3 length: 14 residues. The V end lost 3 bases, the J end lost 0 bases, and 9 bases lay between the germline ends. Transcripts of RNA were the source for amplifying TCR beta CDR3 regions. First-round RT-PCR relied on HTBI primers, and a second-round multiplex PCR came next. TCRdb re-called the multiplex PCR reads through MiXCR, storing one row per CDR3 protein. Among 500,000 to 600,000 distinct CDR3 sequences listed, 35% to 40% were seen once.

The sequenced sample consisted of peripheral blood or thyroid tissue (not recorded which). V and J are TRBV28 and TRBJ2-7; no clear D gene. The TCR sequence derives from an adult man with Graves' hyperthyroidism. For the CDR3, the DNA is TGTGCCAGCAGTTTCCCTGGCAACTCCTACGAGCAGTACTTC. This codes for CASSFPGNSYEQYF.